This is a list of T cell receptor beta chains from one sample in a study of T cell clones after liver transplantation. Sequencing was performed with immunoSEQ multiplex PCR; in TCRdb, only in-frame clones are kept and a portion is missing. Of nearly 15,000 clones in the sample, roughly 91% were seen once. The source was CD8+ T cells from blood, collected before liver transplant. Receptor source: a human donor who received a liver transplant. CDR3s include the opening cysteine and the closing phenylalanine or tryptophan. A D gene is named only where the DNA matches it firmly. Size is stated for part of the rows, as once, few or many counts, or as a class when the clone is expanded.

few,TRBV10-3,TRBJ2-1,TRBD2,TGTGCCATCAGCCTAATCAATACTAGCGGGAGGGCCCATGAGCAGTTCTTC,CAISLINTSGRAHEQFF
.,TRBV11-3,TRBJ2-7,.,TGTGCCAGCAGCTCGGACGGATACGAGCAGTACTTC,CASSSDGYEQYF
.,TRBV13,TRBJ2-1,TRBD2,TGTGCCAGCAGCCCTGGGACTAGCGGGAGCAATGAGCAGTTCTTC,CASSPGTSGSNEQFF
once,TRBV19,TRBJ2-7,.,TGTGCCAGTAGTCTCGTAGCAAGCCCGTACGAGCAGTACTTC,CASSLVASPYEQYF
.,TRBV7-9,TRBJ2-3,TRBD2,TGTGCCAGCAGCTTAGGAGGCAGCGGGAGTTATAAGGGCACAGATACGCAGTATTTT,CASSLGGSGSYKGTDTQYF
.,TRBV27,TRBJ2-1,TRBD2,TGTGCCAGCAGGGCCGGCGGGAGTTGGTACAATGAGCAGTTCTTC,CASRAGGSWYNEQFF
.,TRBV11-3,TRBJ2-1,.,TGTGCCAGCAGCCGAACCACATCATATGAGCAGTTCTTC,CASSRTTSYEQFF
.,TRBV2,TRBJ2-7,.,TGTGCCAGCAGGGAGGGGTGGGACCACGAGCAGTACTTC,CASREGWDHEQYF
.,TRBV6-6,TRBJ1-4,.,TGTGCCAGCAGTTACTCGACACCCGACGTCGGTGAAAAACTGTTTTTT,CASSYSTPDVGEKLFF
.,TRBV5-6,TRBJ2-6,.,TGTGCCAGCAGCTTTGGGGCTGGGGCCAACGTCCTGACTTTC,CASSFGAGANVLTF
.,TRBV7-9,TRBJ2-7,.,TGTGCCAGCAGTCCAAGTTCTTCTGGGGACACCCCCTACGAGCAGTACTTC,CASSPSSSGDTPYEQYF
.,TRBV14,TRBJ2-5,.,TGTGCCAGCAGCCGTTGGAGTAGGGAGACCCAGTACTTC,CASSRWSRETQYF
.,TRBV27,TRBJ2-1,.,TGTGCCAGCAGTTTTAGTCCTAGGAATGAGCAGTTCTTC,CASSFSPRNEQFF
.,TRBV7-3,TRBJ2-7,TRBD1,TGTGCCAGCAGCTCACGACAGGGAAGATACGAGCAGTACTTC,CASSSRQGRYEQYF
.,TRBV27,TRBJ2-2,.,TGTGCCAGCAGTTTGTCGAGCAGGAACACCGGGGAGCTGTTTTTT,CASSLSSRNTGELFF
.,TRBV11-3,TRBJ2-7,.,TGTGCCAGCAGCGTAAGGGGCGAGCAGTACTTC,CASSVRGEQYF
.,TRBV5-1,TRBJ1-4,TRBD1,TGCGCCAGCAGCCCGGGACAGACACCCCGGAGGGATGAAAAACTGTTTTTT,CASSPGQTPRRDEKLFF
once,TRBV11-2,TRBJ2-1,TRBD2,TGTGCCAGCAGGTCCGGGACTAGCGGCCACAATGAGCAGTTCTTC,CASRSGTSGHNEQFF
.,TRBV9,TRBJ2-1,.,TGTGCCAGCAGCGATACTAGCTATGAGCAGTTCTTC,CASSDTSYEQFF
.,TRBV27,TRBJ1-4,.,TGTGCCAGCAGTTTATTGGGGGGCCCCTCCCGTGATGAAAAACTGTTTTTT,CASSLLGGPSRDEKLFF
once,TRBV13,TRBJ2-3,.,TGTGCCAGCAGCTACACCCTCAATCAACTAGCACCTTATGGAGATACGCAGTATTTT,CASSYTLNQLAPYGDTQYF
.,TRBV27,TRBJ2-7,TRBD2,TGTGCCAGCAGTCCCACATCGGGGGGCTACGAGCAGTACTTC,CASSPTSGGYEQYF
.,TRBV25-1,TRBJ2-7,.,TGTGCCAGCGGAGACAGCTACGAGCAGTACTTC,CASGDSYEQYF
.,TRBV7-8,TRBJ2-1,TRBD2,TGTGCCAGCAGCCGACCCGTTTCCCCGCGGGAGAGGGGTGAGCAGTTCTTC,CASSRPVSPRERGEQFF
.,TRBV7-7,TRBJ2-3,.,TGTGCTAGCAGCTTGGGGGGAGCCTCAGATACGCAGTATTTT,CASSLGGASDTQYF
.,TRBV14,TRBJ2-7,TRBD1,TGTGCCAGCAGCCTTACAGGGGGCCGCGGCGAGCAGTACTTC,CASSLTGGRGEQYF
.,TRBV13,TRBJ2-7,TRBD1,TGTGCCAGCAGCTTAGTAGGGGGCAACGAGCAGTACTTC,CASSLVGGNEQYF
.,TRBV19,TRBJ2-3,TRBD2,TGTGCCAGTAGGGAGCGGGAGCGTACCACAGATACGCAGTATTTT,CASRERERTTDTQYF
.,TRBV5-8,TRBJ2-6,.,TGTGCCAGCAGCCGCAGGGCCTCTGGGGCCAACGTCCTGACTTTC,CASSRRASGANVLTF
.,TRBV4-2,TRBJ2-2,.,TGTGCCAGCAGCCCCGAGTGGGAGCGAGGCACCGGGGAGCTGTTTTTT,CASSPEWERGTGELFF
.,TRBV28,TRBJ1-5,.,TGTGCCAGCAGTTTGAGAGGTTTGGGACAGCCCCAGCATTTT,CASSLRGLGQPQHF
.,TRBV9,TRBJ2-7,.,TGTGCCAGCAGCGTGGCAGACTCCTACGAGCAGTACTTC,CASSVADSYEQYF
.,TRBV28,TRBJ1-3,.,TGTGCCAGCAGTAAAAGTTACGGGACAACCTCTGGAAACACCATATATTTT,CASSKSYGTTSGNTIYF